This T cell receptor (beta chain) was sequenced during a study of blood T cell repertoires in COVID-19. In the study overall: The United States, Italy and Spain provided the acute and convalescent COVID-19 samples.

In the authors' methods: For nucleated cells, counts were estimated from reference gene primer amplification. TCRdb keeps only in-frame clones here, not all; method: immunoSEQ multiplex PCR. D and trimming were read from the DNA, whereas the V and J calls and clone size are those reported in that table. This repertoire shows about 210,000 clones, approximately 80% found once; its top ten account for 8.9%. Participants came from about 23 US areas, aged roughly 18 to 95 years. The CDR3 has 18 amino acids. Germline V gene lookup returns CDR1 MDHEN and CDR2 SYDVKM. V was pared by 3 bases and J by 0 bases, with 18 bases between. This clone was seen at least ten times.

The clonotype comes from a woman aged 45-65 years with acute COVID-19. Input material: PBMCs or T cells enriched from blood (not recorded which). This chain links TRBV28 with TRBJ1-3; perhaps TRBD1 as D (5 bases). In DNA, the CDR3 is TGTGCCAGCAGTTTGGGGCCGGGCGGGGGTCGCTCTGGAAACACCATATATTTT. This sequence encodes CASSLGPGGGRSGNTIYF.